Given below is one T cell receptor beta chain in context. Its recognized antigen is unknown. Nothing much larger sits one base from this clone, and base qualities are not available. CDR1 MNHEY and CDR2 SMNVEV are derived from the germline V gene (reference sequence). The trim is 7 bases for V and 0 bases for J, with a gap of 10 bases between the germline ends. The CDR3, from cysteine to phenylalanine, totals 13 residues. Only the CDR3 part of the read is kept: 39 bases, read in frame from the first base. This sample was included in a study of T cell repertoires in ileal Crohn's disease (dated by TCRdb to the late 2010s). For the wider study: The median duration of disease was roughly 7.6 years, and at the time of surgery roughly 36% of patients were active smokers. Every patient underwent surgery because of a complication, which was stricturing disease in 61% of cases and penetrating disease in approximately 39%. Roughly half of the patients were given postoperative therapy, with ten to eleven receiving thiopurines and 18 receiving anti-TNF agents. TCR repertoire analysis was done in about 59 Crohn's disease patients from a prospective multicentre cohort. The study was conducted in parallel with a multicentre cohort that was designed to identify predictors of early endoscopic recurrence following ileocolonic resection. Endoscopic postoperative recurrence was defined by a Rutgeerts score above i0. The study sequenced 150 to 200 mucosal samples from a few dozen patients, taken at several locations on the surgical specimen and at postoperative endoscopy.

Eligible patients were adults with ileal or ileocolonic Crohn's disease who had an indication for ileocolonic resection. Whole ileal mucosal biopsies were kept frozen at -80 degrees C prior to DNA extraction. Genomic DNA was isolated from frozen whole biopsies using a TRizol-based method, and the DNA was quantified with a NanoDrop 2000 spectrophotometer. For commercial TCRB immunosequencing, 400 to 550 nanograms of biopsy DNA were submitted for each sample. A two-step, amplification bias-controlled multiplex PCR was used by Adaptive Biotechnology to amplify CDR3 regions from genomic DNA. Primers for every V and J gene segment were used in the first PCR, and barcodes and Illumina adapters were added in the second PCR. An Illumina instrument was used to sequence the CDR3 libraries. As for the original processing: Analysis combined the vendor-provided pipelines with custom analysis of raw data in R/Bioconductor under R version 3.3.0. Clonality, ranging from 0 to 1, was calculated as the inverse of the normalised Shannon entropy of all productive clones. High-frequency clones were defined as the repertoire share of the top 100 clones, retaining only clones passing a 95% confidence test. The Simpson index measured repertoire diversity, and the Morisita-Horn index measured overlap between samples. TCRdb obtained this table from immuneACCESS and retained in-frame rearrangements with V and J assigned. These tables miss some clones; where compared with another copy, unresolved V genes account for less than half of the shortfall, and the remainder is unexplained. From that table come the V and J calls and clone size; the DNA was used to work out D and trimming. The sample profile shows roughly 15,000 clones; about 60% of them were found once. The ten most abundant clones make up roughly 6.5% of the sample.

Overall study results and their limits: Compared with non-smokers, patients who were active smokers at surgery showed a significantly higher proportion of clonal expansions (25.9% vs 17.9%, p=0.02). Compared with CD4 T cells, sorted CD8 T cells held more high-frequency clones, which suggests that the mucosal expansions were mostly CD8. Only a subgroup of patients, of unstated size, had their mucosal CD4 and CD8 T cells sorted and sequenced. Higher percentages of high-frequency clones at the time of surgery were linked to endoscopic recurrence, and every patient with clonality above 26.8% (18/57) had recurrence.

This TCR was recovered from an adult with Crohn's disease. The sequenced material came from ileal tissue. The chain uses TRBV27 and TRBJ2-7, with no confidently assigned D gene. The nucleotides read TGTGCCAGCATGACGGCTAGCTCCTACGAGCAGTACTTC. Its translation is CASMTASSYEQYF.